A single TCR beta chain is shown here with its context. What it binds is not known. This sample also contains other DNA sequences that code for the same CDR3. The PCR ran on 60 Vbeta and 13 Jbeta primers. The method was immunoSEQ multiplex PCR; TCRdb's version includes in-frame clones alone and lacks a portion of them. This sample has 150,000 to 200,000 clones, with 80% found just once. Trimming shortened V by 1 base and J by 6 bases, and 10 bases separated the two germline ends. Germline CDR1 reads SEHNR; CDR2 reads FQNEAQ (reference sequence). The CDR3 loop spans 13 amino acids. This record belongs to a study of cytomegalovirus exposure and HLA in healthy donors. For the study at large: Researchers previously reported finding about 110 million unique TCR beta sequences from approximately 190 million T cells.

Findings and limits, study-wide: The study carried out a later analysis of TCR beta sequences. It associated 15,000 to 20,000 of them with specific HLA alleles at a false discovery rate of 0.05.

The chain has TRBV7-9 and TRBJ2-7; maybe TRBD1 (6 bases). Sequencing was done on a sample of PBMCs. The clonotype was recovered from a male donor in good health and CMV-seropositive. In nucleotides, the CDR3 is TGTGCCAGCAGCTTAGACGGGACATCCGAGCAGTACTTC. It translates to CASSLDGTSEQYF.